The 19 T cell receptor beta chains below come from one sample, sequenced in a study of blood T cells in healthy people across ages. Primers used in a second PCR of about 7 to 12 cycles were a sample-barcoded 5' primer and a J-beta primer mix. Using its own MiXCR run on the 5' RACE reads, TCRdb lists one record per CDR3 protein. Among about a million distinct CDR3 sequences listed, around two fifths were seen once. The sample taken for sequencing was blood. Receptor source: a man younger than 35 in good health.

This clonotype was counted only a few times. A much bigger clone sits one base away, suggesting this may be a read error. The chain is built from TRBV12-3 or TRBV12-4 and TRBJ2-5; the D is unclear. The V end lost 5 bases, the J end lost 11 bases, and 24 bases lay between the germline ends. CDR3 length equals 15 residues. The CDR3 coding sequence is TGTGCCAGCAGTCCCCGGGCCGCAACCTCCCGTGAGCAGTACTTC. Amino acid sequence: CASSPRAATSREQYF.

This clonotype has more than one count but fewer than ten. This rearrangement joins TRBV7-2 to TRBJ2-3; D is tentatively TRBD1 or TRBD2 (5 bases each). The CDR3 contains 19 residues. V lost 4 bases and J 1 base, leaving 24 bases between the germline ends. The V gene's germline CDR1 is SGHTA and CDR2 FQGNSA. The CDR3 loop reads CASSSPRGEDVPGTDTQYF. CDR3 DNA: TGTGCCAGCAGCTCCCCGAGGGGTGAGGACGTTCCTGGCACAGATACGCAGTATTTT.

The chain has TRBV29-1 and TRBJ2-2; D unresolved. The length of the CDR3 is 14 residues. Germline V lookup: CDR1 SQVTM, CDR2 ANQGSEA. V gave up 4 bases and J gave up 5 bases, with 14 bases separating them. The CDR3 protein is CSVAITGGTGELFF. The CDR3 region has the DNA TGCAGCGTTGCTATCACCGGTGGAACCGGGGAGCTGTTTTTT.

Here the CDR3 reads CASSLAPGAGELFF. The CDR3 region has the DNA TGTGCCAGCAGCTTAGCGCCCGGGGCCGGGGAGCTGTTTTTT. The chain is built from TRBV7-2 and TRBJ2-2; weak D call: TRBD2 (5 bases). The CDR3 has 14 amino acids. The ends were cut back, 0 bases at V and 6 bases at J, with 8 bases in the middle. CDR1 is SGHTA, CDR2 FQGNSA, per germline.

The CDR3 loop reads CAISDQGTDEQYF. As DNA, the CDR3 is TGTGCCATCAGTGATCAGGGTACGGACGAGCAGTACTTC. The J gene is TRBJ2-7, the V gene TRBV10-3, with D perhaps matching TRBD1 (5 bases). Germline-derived CDR1 and CDR2 are ENHRY and SYGVKD. Trimming left V 3 bases short and J 5 bases short, with 11 bases between. This CDR3 comprises 13 residues.

CDR3 sequence (DNA): TGTGCCAGCAGTGAAGCGCCGGGGGGCGATACGCAGTATTTT. Translating gives CASSEAPGGDTQYF. The rearrangement uses TRBV2 and TRBJ2-3, with D possibly matching TRBD2 (7 bases). CDR3 length: 14 amino acids. Germline V gene sequence: CDR1 SNHLY, CDR2 FYNNEI. V dropped 0 bases and J dropped 6 bases, with 10 bases sitting between them.

The gene calls are TRBV6-1 and TRBJ1-2; no reliable D call. The CDR3 extends over 15 amino acids. Germline assignment: CDR1 MNHNS and CDR2 SASEGT. V was cut by 0 bases and J by 2 bases, with 10 bases left in between. The CDR3 nucleotides are TGTGCCAGCAGTGAAGCATGTGGAAACAACTATGGCTACACCTTC. Its translation is CASSEACGNNYGYTF.

This clonotype was counted at least ten times. The chain links TRBV29-1 to TRBJ2-1; D perhaps matches TRBD2 (5 bases). V lost 4 bases, J lost 1 base, and 11 bases lay in between. Germline V CDR1 and CDR2: SQVTM, ANQGSEA. CDR3 size: 14 residues. CDR3 DNA: TGCAGCGTTGTAGGCGGGCTATCCTACAATGAGCAGTTCTTC. It is translated as CSVVGGLSYNEQFF.

For the CDR3, the DNA is TGTGCCTGGAGAGGGGTCCGGACAGGCGAAGCTTTCTTT. Encoded protein: CAWRGVRTGEAFF. The chain couples TRBV30 to TRBJ1-1; TRBD1 matches at 7 bases. This CDR3 has 13 amino acids. J gave up 8 bases and V 3 bases, and 9 bases lay outside the gene matches. From germline, CDR1 is GTSNPN and CDR2 SVGIG (reference sequence).

This clonotype was seen a handful of times. CDR3 sequence reads: CASSSTILGTSSYEQYF. Here the CDR3 DNA reads TGTGCCAGCTCATCGACGATCCTGGGGACAAGCTCCTACGAGCAGTACTTC. This chain uses TRBV18 with TRBJ2-7; maybe TRBD1 (6 bases). Germline values: CDR1 KGHSH, CDR2 LQKENI. The V and J ends lost 5 bases and 0 bases respectively, with 20 bases between them. This CDR3 is 17 amino acids long.

The chain couples TRBV4-2 to TRBJ2-7; 9 nucleotides agree with TRBD1. The CDR3 has 14 residues. V lost 3 bases to trimming and J lost 7 bases; unmatched junction nucleotides: 7. The germline V gene encodes CDR1 LGHNA and CDR2 YNFKEQ. In DNA form, the CDR3 reads TGTGCCAGCAGCCAGGCAGACAGGGGGTCGGAGCAGTACTTC. Translated: CASSQADRGSEQYF.

The chain has TRBV12-3 or TRBV12-4 and TRBJ1-2; D is undetermined. This CDR3 region has 12 residues. Trimming shortened V by 2 bases and J by 4 bases, and 5 bases separated the two germline ends. DNA of the CDR3: TGTGCCAGCAGTTTATTCCTCTATGGCTACACCTTC. Its translation: CASSLFLYGYTF.

This clonotype was seen only a few times. The rearrangement links TRBV24-1 to TRBJ2-1, with D maybe TRBD1 (6 bases). Trimming took off 1 base at V and 4 bases at J, with 13 bases between the two ends. Per germline, CDR1 KGHDR and CDR2 SFDVKD. There are 16 residues in the CDR3. CDR3 loop: CATSDFSGDPYNEQFF. The CDR3 region has the DNA TGTGCCACCAGTGATTTTTCAGGGGACCCGTACAATGAGCAGTTCTTC.

V and J are TRBV12-3 or TRBV12-4 and TRBJ1-1; D gene ambiguous. The CDR3 loop spans 15 amino acids. V was clipped by 5 bases and J by 1 base, with 14 bases between them. The CDR3 nucleotides are TGTGCCAGCAGTCCTGAGAATTTCTGGAACACTGAAGCTTTCTTT. It yields the protein CASSPENFWNTEAFF.

The rearrangement links TRBV7-3 to TRBJ2-3; TRBD1 matches at 7 bases. The CDR3 is 15 residues long. Unmatched junction bases numbered 6, after V lost 6 bases and J lost 0 bases. Germline CDR1 and CDR2: SGHTA and FQGTGA. As DNA, the CDR3 is TGTGCCAGCAGTTCGGGACAGCAAAGCACAGATACGCAGTATTTT. As protein: CASSSGQQSTDTQYF.

In its sample, this clonotype was seen once. V gene TRBV27 combines with J gene TRBJ1-1, with D perhaps matching TRBD1 (5 bases). The CDR3 totals 16 residues. Trimming left V 3 bases short and J 3 bases short, with 17 bases between. The V gene's germline CDR1 is MNHEY and CDR2 SMNVEV (reference sequence). The CDR3 is CASSLSARWGDTEAFF. The CDR3 nucleotides are TGTGCCAGCAGTTTGTCTGCCCGGTGGGGGGACACTGAAGCTTTCTTT.

The rearrangement links TRBV4-1 to TRBJ1-1; D is ambiguous. V was trimmed by 5 bases and J by 0 bases, leaving 13 bases between them. Germline assignment: CDR1 MGHRA and CDR2 YSYEKL. The CDR3 consists of 15 residues. The CDR3: CASSNAAHMNTEAFF. The CDR3 nucleotides read TGCGCCAGCAGCAATGCGGCACACATGAACACTGAAGCTTTCTTT.

This sequence joins TRBV20-1 and TRBJ2-5; 12 bases line up with TRBD2. Per the germline V gene, CDR1 is DFQATT and CDR2 is SNEGSKA (reference sequence). After removal of 6 bases from V and 5 bases from J, the junction contained 4 bases not matched to a gene. CDR3 length equals 13 residues. The CDR3 loop is CSALAGGLETQYF. As DNA, the CDR3 is TGCAGTGCCCTAGCGGGGGGGTTGGAGACCCAGTACTTC.

This clonotype was detected only a few times. The chain links TRBV12-3 or TRBV12-4 to TRBJ2-5; TRBD1 matches at 9 bases. The CDR3 contains 14 residues. V lost 7 bases and J lost 5; bases outside the gene matches: 8. CDR3 sequence (DNA): TGTGCCAGCAATGGGGGACAGGGAATTGAGACCCAGTACTTC. Its protein is CASNGGQGIETQYF.